This is a list of T cell receptor beta chains from one sample in a study of blood T cell dynamics during melanoma immunotherapy. Measured with immunoSEQ multiplex PCR; TCRdb has only the in-frame clones, and not every one. The sample holds 25,000 to 35,000 clones, over 80% seen once. Sample: blood, taken from a patient treated with checkpoint blockade. Receptor source: a human donor with melanoma. Both conserved end residues are part of each CDR3. Each record gives: V gene, clone size, D gene, J gene, CDR3 protein, CDR3 DNA. The D gene is left open where the match is weak. The listing skips clone size in some rows; elsewhere it reads once, few, many or a size class.

v_gene: TRBV28
abundance: NA
d_gene: NA
j_gene: TRBJ1-5
CDR3aa: CASSFAQGWTQPQHF
CDR3nt: TGTGCCAGCAGTTTCGCGCAGGGATGGACTCAGCCCCAGCATTTT

v_gene: TRBV27
abundance: once
d_gene: TRBD1
j_gene: TRBJ2-2
CDR3aa: CASSLLTGVTGELFF
CDR3nt: TGTGCCAGCAGTCTACTTACAGGGGTCACCGGGGAGCTGTTTTTT

v_gene: TRBV2
abundance: NA
d_gene: TRBD2
j_gene: TRBJ2-1
CDR3aa: CASTGTSAYNEQFF
CDR3nt: TGTGCCAGCACCGGGACTAGCGCTTACAATGAGCAGTTCTTC

v_gene: TRBV10-2
abundance: NA
d_gene: NA
j_gene: TRBJ1-4
CDR3aa: CASSESGGYEKLFF
CDR3nt: TGCGCCAGCAGTGAGTCTGGGGGTTATGAAAAACTGTTTTTT

v_gene: TRBV6-4
abundance: NA
d_gene: NA
j_gene: TRBJ2-7
CDR3aa: CASKVWGAGSSYEQYF
CDR3nt: TGTGCCAGCAAGGTTTGGGGCGCGGGTTCCTCCTACGAGCAGTACTTC

v_gene: TRBV19
abundance: medium-sized
d_gene: NA
j_gene: TRBJ2-7
CDR3aa: CASSFGLEQYF
CDR3nt: TGTGCCAGTAGCTTCGGACTCGAGCAGTACTTC

v_gene: TRBV19
abundance: NA
d_gene: NA
j_gene: TRBJ1-2
CDR3aa: CASGPVSQGFYGYTF
CDR3nt: TGTGCCAGTGGGCCGGTTTCTCAGGGGTTCTATGGCTACACCTTC

v_gene: TRBV10-3
abundance: NA
d_gene: NA
j_gene: TRBJ1-2
CDR3aa: CAISEPGYGYTF
CDR3nt: TGTGCCATCAGTGAACCCGGGTATGGCTACACCTTC

v_gene: TRBV5-4
abundance: NA
d_gene: NA
j_gene: TRBJ2-3
CDR3aa: CASSRPEQGITDTQYF
CDR3nt: TGTGCCAGCAGTCGCCCGGAGCAGGGGATAACAGATACGCAGTATTTT

v_gene: TRBV5-1
abundance: NA
d_gene: NA
j_gene: TRBJ2-7
CDR3aa: CASSLRGGRHSGNEQYF
CDR3nt: TGCGCCAGCAGCTTACGCGGTGGAAGGCATAGTGGGAACGAGCAGTACTTC

v_gene: TRBV7-6
abundance: NA
d_gene: TRBD2
j_gene: TRBJ2-7
CDR3aa: CASSLGLAGGTHSYEQYF
CDR3nt: TGTGCCAGCAGCCTCGGACTAGCGGGAGGCACCCACTCCTACGAGCAGTACTTC

v_gene: TRBV5-1
abundance: NA
d_gene: TRBD2
j_gene: TRBJ2-1
CDR3aa: CASSLAGLGGGNYNEQFF
CDR3nt: TGCGCCAGCAGCTTGGCGGGCTTGGGCGGGGGAAACTACAATGAGCAGTTCTTC

v_gene: TRBV7-6
abundance: NA
d_gene: NA
j_gene: TRBJ1-1
CDR3aa: CASSPRENTEAFF
CDR3nt: TGTGCCAGCAGCCCGAGAGAGAACACTGAAGCTTTCTTT

v_gene: TRBV18
abundance: NA
d_gene: TRBD1
j_gene: TRBJ2-7
CDR3aa: CASSPGQNYEQYF
CDR3nt: TGTGCCAGCTCACCGGGACAGAACTACGAGCAGTACTTC

v_gene: TRBV19
abundance: NA
d_gene: TRBD2
j_gene: TRBJ2-2
CDR3aa: CASSIAAGGYTGELFF
CDR3nt: TGTGCCAGTAGTATCGCAGCGGGAGGTTACACCGGGGAGCTGTTTTTT

v_gene: TRBV6-1
abundance: NA
d_gene: NA
j_gene: TRBJ2-5
CDR3aa: CASSVWGPQETQYF
CDR3nt: TGTGCCAGCAGTGTATGGGGCCCCCAAGAGACCCAGTACTTC

v_gene: TRBV5-4
abundance: NA
d_gene: TRBD2
j_gene: TRBJ2-3
CDR3aa: CASSFWRGGSDTQYF
CDR3nt: TGTGCCAGCAGCTTCTGGCGGGGGGGTAGCGATACGCAGTATTTT

v_gene: TRBV27
abundance: NA
d_gene: NA
j_gene: TRBJ2-2
CDR3aa: CASSRAGTLTGELFF
CDR3nt: TGTGCCAGCAGTCGAGCCGGGACCCTCACCGGGGAGCTGTTTTTT

v_gene: TRBV25-1
abundance: NA
d_gene: NA
j_gene: TRBJ1-4
CDR3aa: CASSEQGERWKLFF
CDR3nt: TGTGCCAGCAGTGAACAGGGCGAGCGGTGGAAACTGTTTTTT

v_gene: TRBV27
abundance: NA
d_gene: TRBD2
j_gene: TRBJ2-7
CDR3aa: CASSPPGLANEQYF
CDR3nt: TGTGCCAGCAGTCCTCCGGGACTAGCCAACGAGCAGTACTTC

v_gene: TRBV11-2
abundance: NA
d_gene: NA
j_gene: TRBJ2-2
CDR3aa: CASSLDLARELFF
CDR3nt: TGTGCCAGCAGCTTAGACTTAGCCAGGGAGCTGTTTTTT

v_gene: TRBV15
abundance: once
d_gene: TRBD2
j_gene: TRBJ2-3
CDR3aa: CATSRDKSGRVTDTQYF
CDR3nt: TGTGCCACCAGCAGAGATAAAAGCGGGAGAGTAACAGATACGCAGTATTTT

v_gene: TRBV10-1
abundance: NA
d_gene: NA
j_gene: TRBJ2-7
CDR3aa: CASSVRGSAYEQYF
CDR3nt: TGCGCCAGCAGTGTCCGGGGGTCAGCCTACGAGCAGTACTTC

v_gene: TRBV4-1
abundance: NA
d_gene: NA
j_gene: TRBJ1-5
CDR3aa: CASSQESGREGQPQHF
CDR3nt: TGCGCCAGCAGCCAAGAGTCCGGCAGGGAGGGTCAGCCCCAGCATTTT

v_gene: TRBV5-8
abundance: NA
d_gene: TRBD1
j_gene: TRBJ2-7
CDR3aa: CASTLLTGGDEQYF
CDR3nt: TGTGCCAGCACCTTACTGACAGGGGGGGACGAGCAGTACTTC

v_gene: TRBV27
abundance: NA
d_gene: NA
j_gene: TRBJ1-2
CDR3aa: CASSSPGNGYTF
CDR3nt: TGTGCCAGCAGTTCTCCTGGAAATGGCTACACCTTC

v_gene: TRBV14
abundance: NA
d_gene: TRBD2
j_gene: TRBJ2-2
CDR3aa: CASSQGTSGSGSHGELFF
CDR3nt: TGTGCCAGCAGCCAAGGGACTAGCGGGAGTGGGTCCCACGGGGAGCTGTTTTTT

v_gene: TRBV19
abundance: NA
d_gene: NA
j_gene: TRBJ2-7
CDR3aa: CASSIGPYEQYF
CDR3nt: TGTGCCAGTAGTATAGGACCATACGAGCAGTACTTC